Sequencing of this T cell receptor (beta chain) was carried out in a study of T cells in localized non-small cell lung cancer. V lost 0 bases, J lost 10 bases, and 13 bases lay in between. The CDR3 spans 14 residues. Germline V gives CDR1 LNHDA, CDR2 SQIVND (reference sequence). Overall study findings and caveats: Among the tissues sampled, uninvolved adjacent lung had the highest T cell clonality, above tumor. In the blood, greater T cell density corresponded to longer overall survival.

Comment on this clone: The antigen is undetermined.

Generated by immunoSEQ multiplex PCR, the TCRdb table keeps only in-frame clones and is missing some. The sample carries tens of thousands of clones, about 81% recorded once. The rearrangement uses TRBV19 and TRBJ2-4, with a possible D match to TRBD1 (5 bases). This receptor was obtained from a female donor of 60 years or more with stage I lung adenocarcinoma. Sequenced here: peripheral blood, sampled before any cancer treatment. The DNA of the CDR3 is TGTGCCAGTAGTATAGATTCACAGGCTACTATTCAGTACTTC. Its translation is CASSIDSQATIQYF.